This T cell receptor (beta chain) was sequenced for a study of response to subunit inactivated influenza vaccine. Regarding the study as a whole: The authors suggested that every seasonal influenza vaccination recruits few new T cells.

TCRdb reprocessed the RT-PCR reads via MiXCR and lists one record per CDR3 protein. The table shows about 190,000 distinct CDR3 sequences, with 14% occurring only once. This clonotype has just a few counts. The antigen is unknown. Germline CDR1 reads SEHNR; CDR2 reads FQNEAQ (reference sequence). The V gene lost 0 bases and the J gene lost 4 bases, with 10 bases spanning the gap. This CDR3 is built from 15 residues. The sample in question was CD8+ T cells sorted from PBMCs, obtained around 5 days after vaccination. The sequence was collected from a man between 50 and 59 years old who received an inactivated influenza vaccine. The chain is built from TRBV7-9 and TRBJ2-1; maybe TRBD1 (6 bases). Written as DNA, the CDR3 is TGTGCCAGCAGCTTAGCGAGAGGACAGTACAATGAGCAGTTCTTC. Its protein product is CASSLARGQYNEQFF.